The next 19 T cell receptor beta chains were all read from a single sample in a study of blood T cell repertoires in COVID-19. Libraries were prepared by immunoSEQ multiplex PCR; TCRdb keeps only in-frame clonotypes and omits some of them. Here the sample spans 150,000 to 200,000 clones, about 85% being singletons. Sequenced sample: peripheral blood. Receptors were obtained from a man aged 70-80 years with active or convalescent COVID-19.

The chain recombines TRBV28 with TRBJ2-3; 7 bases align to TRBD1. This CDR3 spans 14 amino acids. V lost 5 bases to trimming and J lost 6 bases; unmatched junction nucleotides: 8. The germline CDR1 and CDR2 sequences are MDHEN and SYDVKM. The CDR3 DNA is TGTGCCAGCAGTCTCGGGACAGTGGGGGATACGCAGTATTTT. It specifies CASSLGTVGDTQYF.

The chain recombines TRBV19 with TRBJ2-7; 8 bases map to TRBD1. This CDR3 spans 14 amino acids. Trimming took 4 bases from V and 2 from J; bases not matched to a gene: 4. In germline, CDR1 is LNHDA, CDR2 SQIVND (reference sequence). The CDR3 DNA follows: TGTGCCAGTAGTAGAGGACAGGGACCCTACGAGCAGTACTTC. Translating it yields CASSRGQGPYEQYF.

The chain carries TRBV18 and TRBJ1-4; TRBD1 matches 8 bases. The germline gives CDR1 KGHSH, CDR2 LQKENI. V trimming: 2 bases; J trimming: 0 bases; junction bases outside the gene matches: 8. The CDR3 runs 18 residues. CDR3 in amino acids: CASSPWAAGGATNEKLFF. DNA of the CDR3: TGTGCCAGCTCACCATGGGCGGCAGGGGGCGCAACTAATGAAAAACTGTTTTTT.

CDR3 nucleotides: TGTGCCAGCAGCCTACAGGGGGCTCAGACAACTAATGAAAAACTGTTTTTT. It yields the protein CASSLQGAQTTNEKLFF. The J gene is TRBJ1-4, the V gene TRBV2; 9 bases line up with TRBD1. Germline lookup yields CDR1 SNHLY and CDR2 FYNNEI. With 6 bases clipped from V and 0 bases from J, the junction kept 8 bases outside the gene matches. The CDR3 runs 17 residues.

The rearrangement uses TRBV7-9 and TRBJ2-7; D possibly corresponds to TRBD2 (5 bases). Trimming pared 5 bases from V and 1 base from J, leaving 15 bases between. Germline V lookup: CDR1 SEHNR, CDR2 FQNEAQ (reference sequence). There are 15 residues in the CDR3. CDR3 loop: CASSPKEGSSYEQYF. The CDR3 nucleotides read TGTGCCAGCAGCCCCAAGGAAGGGAGTTCCTACGAGCAGTACTTC.

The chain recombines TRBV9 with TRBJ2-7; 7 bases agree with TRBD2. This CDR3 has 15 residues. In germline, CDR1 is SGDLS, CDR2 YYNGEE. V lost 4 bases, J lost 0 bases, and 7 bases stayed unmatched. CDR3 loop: CASSKGASGSYEQYF. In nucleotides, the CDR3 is TGTGCCAGCAGCAAAGGGGCTAGCGGCTCCTACGAGCAGTACTTC. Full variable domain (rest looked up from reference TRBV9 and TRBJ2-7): DSGVTQTPKHLITATGQRVTLRCSPRSGDLSVYWYQQSLDQGLQFLIQYYNGEERAKGNILERFSAQQFPDLHSELNLSSLELGDSALYFCASSKGASGSYEQYFGPGTRLTVT.

As DNA, the CDR3 is TGTGCCAGCAGCAGACTAGCGGGTAGCACAGATACGCAGTATTTT. This gives the protein CASSRLAGSTDTQYF. The chain links TRBV7-2 to TRBJ2-3, with 10 bases that match TRBD2. Looked up from germline, CDR1 is SGHTA and CDR2 is FQGNSA. Trimming cost V 5 bases and J 0 bases; bases outside gene matches: 2. CDR3 length: 15 residues.

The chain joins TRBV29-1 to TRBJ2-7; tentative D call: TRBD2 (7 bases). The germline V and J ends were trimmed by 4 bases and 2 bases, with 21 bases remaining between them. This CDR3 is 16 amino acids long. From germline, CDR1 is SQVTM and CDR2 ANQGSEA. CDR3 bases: TGCAGCGTTGGGGGGGAGGGACAACGAAACACCTACGAGCAGTACTTC. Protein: CSVGGEGQRNTYEQYF.

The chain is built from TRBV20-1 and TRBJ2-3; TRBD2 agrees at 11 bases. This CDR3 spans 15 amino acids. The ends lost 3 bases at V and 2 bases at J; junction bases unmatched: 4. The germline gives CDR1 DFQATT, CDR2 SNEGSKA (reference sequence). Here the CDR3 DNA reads TGCAGTGCTAGTAGACTAGCGGGAAACACAGATACGCAGTATTTT. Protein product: CSASRLAGNTDTQYF.

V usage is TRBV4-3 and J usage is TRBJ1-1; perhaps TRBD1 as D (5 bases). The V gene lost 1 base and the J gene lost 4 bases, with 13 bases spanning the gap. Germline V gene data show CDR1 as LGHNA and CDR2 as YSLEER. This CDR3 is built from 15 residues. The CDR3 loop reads CASSQGAGRGTEAFF. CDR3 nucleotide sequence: TGCGCCAGCAGCCAAGGGGCAGGGCGAGGCACTGAAGCTTTCTTT.

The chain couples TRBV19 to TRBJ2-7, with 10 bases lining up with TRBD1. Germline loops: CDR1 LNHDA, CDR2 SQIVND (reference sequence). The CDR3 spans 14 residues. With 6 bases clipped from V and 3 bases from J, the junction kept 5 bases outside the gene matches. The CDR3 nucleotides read TGTGCCAGTAGCTACCGGGACAGGGGCTACGAGCAGTACTTC. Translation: CASSYRDRGYEQYF.

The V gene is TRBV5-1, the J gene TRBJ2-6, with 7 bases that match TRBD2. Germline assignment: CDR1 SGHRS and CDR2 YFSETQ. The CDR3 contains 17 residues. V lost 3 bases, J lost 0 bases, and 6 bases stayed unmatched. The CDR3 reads CASSYFGGNSGANVLTF. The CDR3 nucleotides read TGCGCCAGCAGCTACTTCGGGGGGAACTCTGGGGCCAACGTCCTGACTTTC.

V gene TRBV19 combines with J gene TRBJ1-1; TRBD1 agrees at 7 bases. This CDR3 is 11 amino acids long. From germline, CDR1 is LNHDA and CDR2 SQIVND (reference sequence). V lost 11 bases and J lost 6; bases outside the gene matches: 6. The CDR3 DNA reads TGTGCCGTAAGACAGGGCTCTGAAGCTTTCTTT. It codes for CAVRQGSEAFF. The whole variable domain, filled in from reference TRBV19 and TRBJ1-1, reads DGGITQSPKYLFRKEGQNVTLSCEQNLNHDAMYWYRQDPGQGLRLIYYSQIVNDFQKGDIAEGYSVSREKKESFPLTVTSAQKNPTAFYLCAVRQGSEAFFGQGTRLTVV.

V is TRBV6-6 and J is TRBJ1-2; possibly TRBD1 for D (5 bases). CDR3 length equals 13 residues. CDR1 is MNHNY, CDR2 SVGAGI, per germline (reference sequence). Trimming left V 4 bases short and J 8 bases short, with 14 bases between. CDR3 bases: TGTGCCAGCAGTTTTACGGGGGAGGCGGGCTACACCTTC. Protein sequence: CASSFTGEAGYTF.

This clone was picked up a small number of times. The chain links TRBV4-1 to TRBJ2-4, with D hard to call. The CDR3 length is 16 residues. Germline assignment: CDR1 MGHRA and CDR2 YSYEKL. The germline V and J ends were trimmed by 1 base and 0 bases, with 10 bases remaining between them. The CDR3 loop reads CASSQAPLRAKNIQYF. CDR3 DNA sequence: TGCGCCAGCAGCCAAGCGCCGCTAAGAGCCAAAAACATTCAGTACTTC.

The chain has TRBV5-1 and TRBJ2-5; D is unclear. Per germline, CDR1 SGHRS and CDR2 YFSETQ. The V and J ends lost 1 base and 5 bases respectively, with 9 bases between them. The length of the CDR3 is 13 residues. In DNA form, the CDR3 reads TGCGCCAGCAGCTTGTCCGGTATGGAGACCCAGTACTTC. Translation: CASSLSGMETQYF.

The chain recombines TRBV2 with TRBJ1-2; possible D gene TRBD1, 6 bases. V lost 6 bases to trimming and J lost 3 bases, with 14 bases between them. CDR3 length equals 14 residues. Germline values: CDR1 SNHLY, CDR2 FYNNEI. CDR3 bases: TGTGCCAGCAGACGCCAGGGGATCGACTATGGCTACACCTTC. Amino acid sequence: CASRRQGIDYGYTF.

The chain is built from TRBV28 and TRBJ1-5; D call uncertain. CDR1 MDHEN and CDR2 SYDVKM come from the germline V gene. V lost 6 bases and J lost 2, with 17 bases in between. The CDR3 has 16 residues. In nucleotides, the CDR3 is TGTGCCAGCAGCCTTTGGGGAGGGCAGGGCAATCAGCCCCAGCATTTT. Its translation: CASSLWGGQGNQPQHF.

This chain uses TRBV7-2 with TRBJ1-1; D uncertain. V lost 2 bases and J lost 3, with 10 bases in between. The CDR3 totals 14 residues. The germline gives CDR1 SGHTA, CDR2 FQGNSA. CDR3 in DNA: TGTGCCAGCAGCTTAAGGCGACAATACACTGAAGCTTTCTTT. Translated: CASSLRRQYTEAFF.